The rows below give T cell receptor beta chains drawn from one sample of a study of CD8 T cells in Susac syndrome. A single record per CDR3 protein comes from TCRdb applying MiXCR to the immunoSEQ multiplex PCR reads. The table lists about 160,000 distinct CDR3 sequences, roughly 94% of them singletons. Sample: CD4+ T cells from PBMCs. Receptors were obtained from a human donor with multiple sclerosis. Each CDR3 is given with its conserved first and last residue. The order of the fields is clone size, J gene, V gene, D gene, CDR3 DNA, CDR3 protein. The D gene is left open where the match is weak. Not all rows give a size; the values are once, few, many and, for expanded clones, a class.

NA	TRBJ1-1	TRBV4-2	TRBD1	TGTGCCAGCAGCCAAGAGGGACGAGGGGGCTGGAGCACTGAAGCTTTCTTT	CASSQEGRGGWSTEAFF
NA	TRBJ1-1	TRBV15	NA	TGTGCCACCTCTGGGGGCCGTTACACTGAAGCTTTCTTT	CATSGGRYTEAFF
NA	TRBJ1-1	TRBV6-5	NA	TGTGCCGCACTGGGAGGGAGCACTGAAGCTTTCTTT	CAALGGSTEAFF
NA	TRBJ1-5	TRBV4-2	NA	TGTGCCAGCAGCCAAGAATCGTCAGATCATCAGCCCCAGCATTTT	CASSQESSDHQPQHF
NA	TRBJ1-1	TRBV4-2	TRBD1	TGTGCCAGCAGCCAGCCGGGACAGATGAACACTGAAGCTTTCTTT	CASSQPGQMNTEAFF
NA	TRBJ1-5	TRBV19	NA	TGTGCCAACACAGGCCCAAATCAGCCCCAGCATTTT	CANTGPNQPQHF
NA	TRBJ2-5	TRBV12-5	NA	TGTGCTAGTGGTTACGACAACCAAGAGACCCAGTACTTC	CASGYDNQETQYF
NA	TRBJ1-2	TRBV7-9	TRBD1	TGTGCCAGCACCCCGGGGACAGACTATGGCTACACCTTC	CASTPGTDYGYTF
NA	TRBJ2-5	TRBV20-1	NA	TGCAGTGCTTCCTTCGGCGGGTCACAAGAGACCCAGTACTTC	CSASFGGSQETQYF
NA	TRBJ1-1	TRBV6-5	NA	TGTGCCAGCAGTTACACGGTTGAGACTGAAGCTTTCTTT	CASSYTVETEAFF
once	TRBJ2-1	TRBV4-2	TRBD2	TGTGCCAGCAGCCAAGTTATAGCTAGCGGGAGGGCCGGGTCCTACAATGAGCAGTTCTTC	CASSQVIASGRAGSYNEQFF
NA	TRBJ2-5	TRBV25-1	TRBD2	TGTGCCAGCAGTCTAGCGGGAGGGCCTGATACCCAGTACTTC	CASSLAGGPDTQYF
NA	TRBJ2-3	TRBV29-1	NA	TGCAGCGTTGCGCTAGGCCTTCTTAGCACAGATACGCAGTATTTT	CSVALGLLSTDTQYF
NA	TRBJ2-7	TRBV5-8	NA	TGTGCCAGCAGCTCTCGGACAACTACCTACGAGCAGTACTTC	CASSSRTTTYEQYF
once	TRBJ1-3	TRBV20-1	NA	TGCAGTGCTAGAGATGTTGGGGATTCATCTGGAAACACCATATATTTT	CSARDVGDSSGNTIYF
NA	TRBJ2-1	TRBV15	NA	TGTGCCACCAGCAGAGAGAATGAGCAGTTCTTC	CATSRENEQFF
NA	TRBJ2-1	TRBV30	NA	TGTGCCTGGAGTGTACGGTTACTCTCCTACAATGAGCAGTTCTTC	CAWSVRLLSYNEQFF
NA	TRBJ2-7	TRBV24-1	NA	TGTGCCACCAGTGATTTCTACACTATCTACGAGCAGTACTTC	CATSDFYTIYEQYF
NA	TRBJ2-3	TRBV3-1	NA	TGTGCCAGCAGCCACGGCGATATCCGGACGCAGTATTTT	CASSHGDIRTQYF
NA	TRBJ2-2	TRBV5-1	TRBD2	TGCGCCAGCAGACAGGGACTAGCGGAGTACACCGGGGAGCTGTTTTTT	CASRQGLAEYTGELFF
NA	TRBJ2-7	TRBV6-5	NA	TGTGCCAGCAGTTCCAGGGTCCGGATATACGAGCAGTACTTC	CASSSRVRIYEQYF
NA	TRBJ2-1	TRBV9	TRBD2	TGTGCCAGCAGCGTAGTGTCTGGCGGGAGGTACAATGAGCAGTTCTTC	CASSVVSGGRYNEQFF
NA	TRBJ2-3	TRBV14	TRBD2	TGTGCCAGCAGCCCCACTAGCGGGATACGCACAAATACGCAGTATTTT	CASSPTSGIRTNTQYF
NA	TRBJ2-7	TRBV5-1	NA	TGCGCCAGCAGCTTGTCACTGACGGCCTTAGAGCAGTACTTC	CASSLSLTALEQYF
NA	TRBJ2-7	TRBV3-1	NA	TGTGCCAGCAGCCAAGCAACCTACGAGCAGTACTTC	CASSQATYEQYF
NA	TRBJ2-3	TRBV2	TRBD2	TGTGCCAGCATCCTAGCGGGAGCAGATACGCAGTATTTT	CASILAGADTQYF
NA	TRBJ2-3	TRBV24-1	TRBD1	TGTGCCACCAGTGATTTGACAGGGGCTAGCACAGATACGCAGTATTTT	CATSDLTGASTDTQYF
NA	TRBJ1-1	TRBV3-1	NA	TGTGCCAGCAGCTCCGGGAATAGGGAAGCTTTCTTT	CASSSGNREAFF
NA	TRBJ1-1	TRBV28	NA	TGTGCCAGCAGTTCCCCCGGGGGGAGCACTGAAGCTTTCTTT	CASSSPGGSTEAFF
NA	TRBJ2-7	TRBV9	NA	TGTGCCAGCAGCGTAGCTACCCAGGGACCCTACGAGCAGTACTTC	CASSVATQGPYEQYF
NA	TRBJ1-2	TRBV7-2	NA	TGTGCCAGCAGCCAGGACGGGCAGGATGGCTACACCTTC	CASSQDGQDGYTF
NA	TRBJ2-7	TRBV6-6	NA	TGTGCCAGCACCCCCGAACTAGGGGTCTCCTACGAGCAGTACTTC	CASTPELGVSYEQYF
NA	TRBJ2-5	TRBV29-1	NA	TGCAGCGGACGACGGCCTTCGGAGACCCAGTACTTC	CSGRRPSETQYF
NA	TRBJ1-3	TRBV7-2	NA	TGTGCCAGCAGCTTACAGGGTGGTGGCACCATATATTTT	CASSLQGGGTIYF
NA	TRBJ2-7	TRBV28	TRBD2	TGTGCCAGCAGTTTAGTCGCGGGAGGGCGAGGTTACGAGCAGTACTTC	CASSLVAGGRGYEQYF
NA	TRBJ2-7	TRBV28	NA	TGTGCCAGCAGTTTATTTGGTGCGTCCTACGAGCAGTACTTC	CASSLFGASYEQYF
NA	TRBJ1-4	TRBV5-6	TRBD1	TGTGCCAGCAGTAGTAGCTCGGACAGGGTTGATGAAAAACTGTTTTTT	CASSSSSDRVDEKLFF
once	TRBJ2-7	TRBV6-6	NA	TGTGCCTCAGGGATCTCCTACGAGCAGTACTTC	CASGISYEQYF
NA	TRBJ2-7	TRBV28	NA	TGTGCCAGCAGCCCAGCCAGGGGATACGAGCAGTACTTC	CASSPARGYEQYF
few	TRBJ2-5	TRBV2	TRBD1	TGTGCCAGCAGTCTCCAGGACAGGGGGGAGACCCAGTACTTC	CASSLQDRGETQYF
NA	TRBJ1-1	TRBV5-1	NA	TGCGCCAGCAGCTGGGGTGTCGGGGGGCGGGATTCTGAAGCTTTCTTT	CASSWGVGGRDSEAFF
once	TRBJ2-1	TRBV27	NA	TGTGCCAGCAGTTTAAGGCCTCAGTCTCGTGGTGAGCAGTTCTTC	CASSLRPQSRGEQFF
NA	TRBJ1-2	TRBV29-1	NA	TGCAGCGTTGGCGTCGGGGTGGGGGGTGGCTACACCTTC	CSVGVGVGGGYTF
NA	TRBJ2-5	TRBV15	TRBD2	TGTGCCACCAGCCCTATGGCACTAGCGGAGACCCAGTACTTC	CATSPMALAETQYF
NA	TRBJ2-5	TRBV6-1	TRBD1	TGTGCCAGCAGCTGGACAGGGATGGAGACCCAGTACTTC	CASSWTGMETQYF
NA	TRBJ2-1	TRBV7-3	NA	TGTGCCAGCAGACCACAGGGTAACTCCTACAATGAGCAGTTCTTC	CASRPQGNSYNEQFF
NA	TRBJ1-5	TRBV6-6	NA	TGTGCCAGCAGTTCAGGGAACCATCAGCCCCAGCATTTT	CASSSGNHQPQHF
NA	TRBJ2-5	TRBV7-8	NA	TGTGCCAGCAGCCACCCGGAGACCCAGTACTTC	CASSHPETQYF
NA	TRBJ2-1	TRBV7-9	NA	TGTGCCAGCCCCCGCCCCAGGGCGGAAGAATACAATGAGCAGTTCTTC	CASPRPRAEEYNEQFF
NA	TRBJ2-1	TRBV2	NA	TGTGCCAGCAGTGAGGCTATCGTGCAGTTCTTC	CASSEAIVQFF
NA	TRBJ1-2	TRBV5-1	NA	TGCGCCAGCAGCCCAACCTCAGGGGACTATGGCTACACCTTC	CASSPTSGDYGYTF
NA	TRBJ1-2	TRBV6-2/TRBV6-3	NA	TGTGCCAGCAGATTCCTTACAGGAGGCTACACCTTC	CASRFLTGGYTF
NA	TRBJ2-6	TRBV6-6	NA	TGTGCCAGCAGTTACGCGACAGCTGGGGCCAACGTCCTGACTTTC	CASSYATAGANVLTF